The 20 T cell receptor beta chains presented below share a single source sample, sequenced in a study of T cells after yellow fever vaccination (dated by TCRdb to about 2019). The intended sense of this specimen's treatment or condition label: live attenuated yellow fever vaccine strain. Libraries came from 5' RACE. The data were produced on an Illumina NovaSeq 6000. Through fastp at Q25 and MiXCR, TCRdb rebuilt clones from the public reads, retaining in-frame beta chains. Merged by CDR3 protein, the rows form single entries marked with the most common genes and DNA. The sample table shows some 300,000 distinct CDR3 sequences, and 7.5% to 9.5% are seen once. 3% to 3.5% of the sample goes to the ten largest clones. The input for sequencing was CD4+ T cells sorted from PBMCs, taken 5 days after the yellow fever booster vaccination. These receptors all come from a man aged 18 to 29 who received the YFV17D yellow fever vaccine.

The chain links TRBV6-1 to TRBJ1-3; D is unresolved. Germline CDR1 and CDR2: MNHNS and SASEGT. The CDR3 sequence is 13 residues long. The V end was cut by 7 bases, the J end by 0 bases, with 7 bases between. The CDR3, as DNA: TGTGCCAGCAATGACTACTCTGGAAACACCATATATTTT. Protein sequence: CASNDYSGNTIYF.

The table lists this clonotype with many counts. The chain uses TRBV4-2 and TRBJ2-5, with 9 bases fitting TRBD1. The length of the CDR3 is 16 residues. The germline V gene encodes CDR1 LGHNA and CDR2 YNFKEQ. The ends lost 1 base at V and 5 bases at J; junction bases unmatched: 8. The CDR3 protein is CASSQVPGQGLETQYF. In DNA form, the CDR3 reads TGTGCCAGCAGCCAAGTCCCGGGACAGGGTCTGGAGACCCAGTACTTC.

This clonotype was observed at least ten times. The V call is TRBV5-1, the J call TRBJ1-4; 8 nucleotides agree with TRBD1. The CDR3 consists of 14 residues. Germline V gives CDR1 SGHRS, CDR2 YFSETQ. Trimming took 2 bases from V and 7 from J; bases not matched to a gene: 4. CDR3 region: CASSFSGGGEKLFF. DNA for the CDR3: TGCGCCAGCAGCTTCTCAGGGGGCGGTGAAAAACTGTTTTTT.

This clonotype was counted only a few times. J is TRBJ2-3 and V is TRBV7-2; TRBD1 matches at 11 bases. This CDR3 comprises 15 residues. The trim removed 1 base at V and 6 bases at J, leaving 3 bases unmatched. Germline loops: CDR1 SGHTA, CDR2 FQGNSA. The CDR3 protein is CASSLVGTGGDTQYF. In DNA, the CDR3 is TGTGCCAGCAGCTTAGTTGGGACAGGGGGTGATACGCAGTATTTT.

CDR3 sequence reads: CASSLVAGATTDTQYF. The CDR3 DNA sequence: TGCGCCAGCAGCTTGGTGGCGGGGGCAACCACAGATACGCAGTATTTT. The chain couples TRBV5-1 to TRBJ2-3, with D possibly being TRBD2 (7 bases). V lost 0 bases and J lost 2, with 13 bases in between. Germline assignment: CDR1 SGHRS and CDR2 YFSETQ. The CDR3 totals 16 residues.

The rearrangement links TRBV3-1 to TRBJ2-1, with D perhaps given as TRBD1 or TRBD2 (5 bases each). V was pared by 1 base and J by 7 bases, with 11 bases between. In germline, CDR1 is LGHDT, CDR2 YNNKEL (reference sequence). This CDR3 comprises 14 residues. The CDR3 nucleotides read TGTGCCAGCAGCCAAGTTGAGGGGCGGAATGAGCAGTTCTTC. Its protein is CASSQVEGRNEQFF.

This chain connects TRBV6-1 to TRBJ2-7; D is unclear. V shed 4 bases and J shed 0 bases, with 10 bases lying between them. Germline CDR1 is MNHNS and CDR2 is SASEGT. CDR3 length equals 14 residues. The CDR3 DNA sequence: TGTGCCAGCAGTGCGGTCAGCAGCTCCTACGAGCAGTACTTC. Its translation: CASSAVSSSYEQYF.

The table lists this clonotype with a few counts. The CDR3 sequence is CASSTGTSTDTQYF. The CDR3 DNA is TGTGCCAGCAGTACCGGGACTAGCACAGATACGCAGTATTTT. The chain combines TRBV2 with TRBJ2-3; the D gene is possibly TRBD2 (6 bases). V gave up 5 bases and J gave up 0 bases, with 9 bases separating them. Per germline, CDR1 SNHLY and CDR2 FYNNEI. The CDR3 is 14 residues long.

The chain recombines TRBV5-1 with TRBJ2-5, with TRBD1 matching over 8 bases. J lost 3 bases, V lost 4 bases, and 5 bases had no gene match. The germline V gene encodes CDR1 SGHRS and CDR2 YFSETQ. This CDR3 has 14 amino acids. Here the CDR3 reads CASSRGTGEETQYF. For the CDR3, the DNA is TGCGCCAGCAGCAGGGGGACAGGTGAAGAGACCCAGTACTTC.

The chain employs TRBV5-1 and TRBJ1-1, with D hard to call. Trimming left V 3 bases short and J 0 bases short, with 12 bases between. Germline V gene data show CDR1 as SGHRS and CDR2 as YFSETQ. The CDR3 loop spans 15 amino acids. The CDR3 DNA reads TGCGCCAGCAGCTCCGACTCTATAATGAACACTGAAGCTTTCTTT. Its translation is CASSSDSIMNTEAFF.

The J gene is TRBJ2-7, the V gene TRBV12-3 or TRBV12-4, with D uncertain. The CDR3 is 15 amino acids. V was clipped by 0 bases and J by 0 bases, with 9 bases between them. CDR3 loop: CASSLAAADSYEQYF. Written as DNA, the CDR3 is TGTGCCAGCAGTTTAGCGGCGGCCGACTCCTACGAGCAGTACTTC.

In its sample, this clonotype was seen a few times. The chain uses TRBV6-5 and TRBJ2-3, with 7 positions matching TRBD1. Germline V gene sequence: CDR1 MNHEY, CDR2 SVGAGI. The ends lost 5 bases at V and 0 bases at J; junction bases unmatched: 8. CDR3 length: 16 residues. CDR3 sequence (DNA): TGTGCCAGCAGTCCTCGGACAGGCCTGAGCACAGATACGCAGTATTTT. Protein product: CASSPRTGLSTDTQYF.

This clonotype was detected a few times. The chain joins TRBV15 to TRBJ1-5, with D possibly TRBD1 on 6 matching bases. Germline values: CDR1 LNHNV, CDR2 YYDKDF (reference sequence). Trimming took off 5 bases at V and 2 bases at J, with 16 bases between the two ends. The CDR3 is 16 residues long. CDR3 nucleotides: TGTGCCACCAGCCCCAATAAGGGGGGCGGCAATCAGCCCCAGCATTTT. It translates to CATSPNKGGGNQPQHF. Full variable domain (remainder filled in from reference TRBV15 and TRBJ1-5): DAMVIQNPRYQVTQFGKPVTLSCSQTLNHNVMYWYQQKSSQAPKLLFHYYDKDFNNEADTPDNFQSRRPNTSFCFLDIRSPGLGDTAMYLCATSPNKGGGNQPQHFGDGTRLSIL.

The table lists this clonotype with a few counts. The V and J genes are TRBV6-4 and TRBJ2-5; TRBD1 might be the D (8 bases). CDR1 and CDR2 (germline): MRHNA, SNTAGT. The CDR3 totals 14 residues. The V and J ends lost 5 bases and 5 bases respectively, with 15 bases between them. CDR3 protein: CASSRQGRGETQYF. CDR3 bases: TGTGCCAGCAGTCGACAGGGGAGGGGGGAGACCCAGTACTTC.

This clonotype was counted at least ten times. This chain connects TRBV2 to TRBJ1-4, with D hard to call. Trimming took 2 bases from V and 5 from J, leaving 9 bases between them. Germline V gives CDR1 SNHLY, CDR2 FYNNEI. The CDR3 loop spans 14 amino acids. The CDR3 DNA follows: TGTGCCAGCAGTGAATTAGGAGCCAATGAAAAACTGTTTTTT. It specifies CASSELGANEKLFF.

The chain carries TRBV5-1 and TRBJ2-3, with 11 bases identical to TRBD2. Germline V lookup: CDR1 SGHRS, CDR2 YFSETQ. V lost 1 base and J lost 5; bases outside the gene matches: 6. The CDR3 consists of 16 residues. The CDR3, as DNA: TGCGCCAGCAGCTTGTTGATAGCGGGGGGGAGAGATACGCAGTATTTT. Amino acids: CASSLLIAGGRDTQYF.

The chain links TRBV7-2 to TRBJ1-2; D ambiguous. The CDR3 loop spans 16 amino acids. Germline V gene data show CDR1 as SGHTA and CDR2 as FQGNSA. V was pared by 1 base and J by 5 bases, with 17 bases between. The CDR3 spells CASSLGGGRLGYGYTF. The CDR3 nucleotides read TGTGCCAGCAGCTTAGGCGGCGGCAGGCTCGGGTATGGCTACACCTTC.

Ten or more counts support this clonotype. V gene TRBV6-5 combines with J gene TRBJ2-7; 8 bases line up with TRBD1. The ends lost 0 bases at V and 4 bases at J; junction bases unmatched: 11. The V gene's germline CDR1 is MNHEY and CDR2 SVGAGI. The CDR3 is made up of 17 amino acids. The DNA of the CDR3 is TGTGCCAGCAGTTACTCGGGGCGGAGACAGGGGATATACGAGCAGTACTTC. Protein: CASSYSGRRQGIYEQYF.

This clonotype occurred a few times. The CDR3 spells CASFTDRGAGNTIYF. DNA for the CDR3: TGTGCCAGCTTCACGGACAGGGGGGCTGGAAACACCATATATTTT. The chain carries TRBV6-6 and TRBJ1-3, with TRBD1 identical over 10 bases. The V gene's germline CDR1 is MNHNY and CDR2 SVGAGI (reference sequence). The junction had 6 bases not matched to a gene; V was cut back by 8 bases and J by 2 bases. The CDR3 runs to 15 residues.

The rearrangement joins TRBV7-3 to TRBJ2-1; D could derive from TRBD1 or TRBD2 (5 bases each). Germline values: CDR1 SGHTA, CDR2 FQGTGA. The CDR3 has 15 residues. V shed 5 bases and J shed 0 bases, with 11 bases lying between them. The CDR3 sequence is CASSQGRLSYNEQFF. The DNA for the CDR3 is TGTGCCAGCAGCCAGGGACGCCTCTCCTACAATGAGCAGTTCTTC.